This TCR beta chain was documented in a study of cytomegalovirus exposure and HLA in healthy donors. The wider study: The approximately 120 validation repertoires were produced on the same platform as the roughly 690 repertoires of the first cohort. This was reported in a later analysis.

Between the trimmed V and J ends, which lost 4 bases and 6 bases, there was a span of 18 bases. This CDR3 has 15 residues. Germline loops: CDR1 MGHRA, CDR2 YSYEKL. Profiling relied on immunoSEQ multiplex PCR, and the TCRdb table lists in-frame clones only, not all of them. The table has hundreds of thousands of clones, roughly 91% seen once. The clonotype originates from a woman aged 18-29 years in good health and CMV-seropositive. The chain joins TRBV4-1 to TRBJ1-2; D possibly corresponds to TRBD1 (6 bases). The material sequenced was PBMCs. CDR3 protein: CASSRGAGGMDGYTF. The CDR3 DNA is TGCGCCAGCAGCCGTGGTGCGGGGGGCATGGATGGCTACACCTTC.